This TCR beta chain was identified in a study of human T cells and chemical hapten exposure. On the study more broadly: Patients' scalps got diphenylcyclopropenone weekly throughout the roughly 23-week study. Study-level results: Every donor had alopecia, and their immune response may therefore differ from healthy people's. With regard to DPC sensitization, TCRs above 1 in 1000 frequency did not change.

For this clonotype: The antigen remains unidentified.

One entry per CDR3 protein results from TCRdb running MiXCR on the RACE reads. The data contain tens of thousands of distinct CDR3 sequences, around 30% of them singletons. Time point indicated: patch test 1, 2 weeks after DPC sensitization. Treatment defined: therapeutic diphenylcyclopropenone sensitization with weekly scalp DPC. Someone pulled total RNA out of unfractionated whole blood. This receptor was taken from a man between 40 and 49 years old with alopecia areata. Some clones in this sample may be carry-over from other donors' samples. This specimen was whole blood, taken in connection with sensitization to the hapten diphenylcyclopropenone (DPC).

DNA for the CDR3: TGTGCCTGGAAGGGCAATAGTTGGGGGGAGCTGTTTTTT. It codes for CAWKGNSWGELFF. The V gene is TRBV30, the J gene TRBJ2-2; the D is unclear. V lost 4 bases, J lost 8 bases, and 14 bases lay in between. CDR1 and CDR2 from the germline V gene are GTSNPN and SVGIG (reference sequence). CDR3 length: 13 residues. Combining the CDR3 with reference TRBV30 and TRBJ2-2 gives the whole variable domain SQTIHQWPATLVQPVGSPLSLECTVEGTSNPNLYWYRQAAGRGLQLLFYSVGIGQISSEVPQNLSASRPQDRQFILSSKKLLLSDSGFYLCAWKGNSWGELFFGEGSRLTVL.